This TCR beta chain is from a study of CD8 T cells in Susac syndrome (dated by TCRdb to about 2019). About the investigation overall: The study used repertoire sequencing to test whether antigen drove CD8+ T cell activation and differentiation in Susac syndrome.

About this clonotype itself: Its antigen is still unknown. Base-call qualities are not available, and no considerably larger clone is one nucleotide away.

RNA was extracted using the RNeasy kit, and roughly 0.5 to 1 ug of the RNA was reverse transcribed with random hexamers. TCR beta CDR3 regions were amplified with the immunoSEQ multiplex PCR assay covering 54 Vbeta and 13 Jbeta segments. PCR amplification bias was corrected by using a synthetic template baseline for primer optimization and computational correction. In the authors' own workflow: Reads were assigned to V, D and J genes according to IMGT and analyzed in immunoSEQ Analyzer, with only productive sequences retained. Clonality was calculated as one minus the Shannon entropy normalized by log2 of the number of productive unique sequences. For each patient and control, public and private clones were evaluated within the 100 most prevalent clones. Susac-specific clones were defined as absent from healthy and MS cohorts, about 1,000 published viral clones and other ImmuneACCESS disease sequences. TCRdb reran the public reads through fastp at Q25 and MiXCR, keeping productive beta chains. Each CDR3 protein gets just one entry, which takes the most common genes and DNA from the rows behind it. The V and J calls were determined by TCRdb, not by the authors. Here the sample has about 210,000 distinct CDR3 sequences; 95% occur a single time. 0.085% to 0.095% of the sample goes to the ten largest clones.

Peripheral blood CD8+ and CD4+ T cells from healthy donors, Susac syndrome patients and multiple sclerosis patients were profiled using high-throughput TCR beta sequencing. The multiple sclerosis controls were treatment-naive patients who had stable or active relapsing-remitting disease and met the revised McDonald criteria. Bulk CD8+ and CD4+ T cells were purified magnetically by negative isolation, whereas CD8+ TEMRA cells were enriched by FACS. Blood was collected in EDTA tubes and processed within 24 hours, with PBMCs isolated through density gradient centrifugation. PBMCs destined for TCR sequencing were cryopreserved in liquid nitrogen and later thawed in a 37 °C water bath. Purity of sorted or isolated CD4+, CD8+ and CD8+ TEMRA cells was at least 90%. What the research found in general, with its limitations: The number of individuals in the TCR sequencing and HLA analysis was acknowledged as relatively small.

The sample consisted of CD4+ T cells from PBMCs. The source of this sequence is a human donor with multiple sclerosis.

The CDR3 has the sequence CASRQGNYEQYF. The base sequence is TGCGCCAGCAGGCAGGGGAACTACGAGCAGTACTTC. The V gene is TRBV5-1 and the J gene is TRBJ2-7; D gene: possibly TRBD1, on 6 matching bases. CDR1 and CDR2 (SGHRS, YFSETQ) derive from the germline V gene. From its cysteine to its phenylalanine, the CDR3 spans 12 amino acids. Only the CDR3 DNA stays, 36 bases, in frame from base 1. The germline ends are 9 bases apart after V is trimmed by 5 bases and J by 3 bases.